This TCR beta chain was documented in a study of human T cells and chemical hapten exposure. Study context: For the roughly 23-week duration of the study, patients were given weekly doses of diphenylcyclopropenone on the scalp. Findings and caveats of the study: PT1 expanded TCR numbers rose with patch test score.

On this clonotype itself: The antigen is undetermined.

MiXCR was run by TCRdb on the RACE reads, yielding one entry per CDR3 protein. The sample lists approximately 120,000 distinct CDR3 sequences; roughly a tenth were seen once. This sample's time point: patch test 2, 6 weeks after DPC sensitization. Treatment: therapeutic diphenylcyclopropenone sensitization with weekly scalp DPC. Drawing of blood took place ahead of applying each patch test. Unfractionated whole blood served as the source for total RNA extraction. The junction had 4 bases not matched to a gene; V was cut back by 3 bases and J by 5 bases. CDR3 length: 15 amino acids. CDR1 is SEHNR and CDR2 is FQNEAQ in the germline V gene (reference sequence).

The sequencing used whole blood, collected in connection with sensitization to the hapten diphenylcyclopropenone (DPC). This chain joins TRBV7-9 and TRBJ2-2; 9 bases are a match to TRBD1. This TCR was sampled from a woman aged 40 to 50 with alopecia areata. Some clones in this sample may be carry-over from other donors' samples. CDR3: CASSLTGGTTGELFF. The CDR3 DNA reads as TGTGCCAGCAGCTTGACAGGGGGAACTACCGGGGAGCTGTTTTTT.